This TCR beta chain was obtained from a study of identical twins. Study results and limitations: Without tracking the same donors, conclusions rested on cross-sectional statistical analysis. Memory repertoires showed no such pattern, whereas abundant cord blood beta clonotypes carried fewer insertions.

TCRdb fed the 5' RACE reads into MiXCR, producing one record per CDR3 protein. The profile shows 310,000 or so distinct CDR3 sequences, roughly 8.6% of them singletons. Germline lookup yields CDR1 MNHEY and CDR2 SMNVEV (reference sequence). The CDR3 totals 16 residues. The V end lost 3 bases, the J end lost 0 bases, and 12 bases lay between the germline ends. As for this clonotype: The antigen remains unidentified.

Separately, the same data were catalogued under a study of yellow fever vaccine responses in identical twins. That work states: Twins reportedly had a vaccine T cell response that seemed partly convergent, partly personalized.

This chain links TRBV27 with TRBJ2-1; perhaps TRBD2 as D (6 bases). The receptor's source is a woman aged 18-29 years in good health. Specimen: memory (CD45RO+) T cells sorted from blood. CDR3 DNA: TGTGCCAGCAGTTTTGGAGGGAGGCCCTCCTACAATGAGCAGTTCTTC. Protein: CASSFGGRPSYNEQFF.